These 7 T cell receptor beta chains came from one sample sequenced in a study of T cell responses to AZD1222 COVID-19 vaccine. The repertoire was sequenced with immunoSEQ multiplex PCR; TCRdb's copy has only in-frame clones and lacks some. The data hold under 150,000 clones, with more than 85% observed a single time. The starting material was peripheral blood, obtained on day 0 of AZD1222 vaccination. The receptor source for this set is an adult in good health.

The rearrangement links TRBV9 to TRBJ1-4, with D perhaps matching TRBD1 (5 bases). This CDR3 has 14 amino acids. The V end lost 0 bases, the J end lost 7 bases, and 10 bases lay between the germline ends. Per germline, CDR1 SGDLS and CDR2 YYNGEE. The CDR3 sequence: CASSVAPQGEKLFF. DNA for the CDR3: TGTGCCAGCAGCGTAGCTCCCCAGGGTGAAAAACTGTTTTTT.

This chain connects TRBV30 to TRBJ1-6, with D possibly TRBD1 on 6 matching bases. CDR3 length equals 15 residues. CDR1 is GTSNPN, CDR2 SVGIG, per germline (reference sequence). Trimming removed 6 bases at V and 0 bases at J, with 12 bases between. In DNA form, the CDR3 reads TGTGCCTGCCGACAGGCTAGCTCCTATAATTCACCCCTCCACTTT. Translation gives CACRQASSYNSPLHF.

The gene calls are TRBV15 and TRBJ2-7; 8 bases are shared with TRBD1. The CDR3 loop spans 16 amino acids. Germline trimming cut 0 bases from V and 5 bases from J; bases unmatched to any gene: 9. CDR1 is LNHNV and CDR2 is YYDKDF in the germline V gene (reference sequence). The CDR3 protein is CATSREGRGRGDEQYF. CDR3 bases: TGTGCCACCAGCAGAGAGGGCAGGGGGCGAGGGGACGAGCAGTACTTC.

The genes are TRBV3-1 (or the pseudogene TRBV3-2) and TRBJ2-1; no clear D gene. The CDR3 runs to 15 residues. Germline CDR1 and CDR2: LGHDT and YNNKEL (reference sequence). With 1 base removed from V and 0 bases from J, the gap between germline ends came to 7 bases. The CDR3: CASSQGTSSYNEQFF. CDR3 sequence (DNA): TGTGCCAGCAGCCAAGGGACGAGCTCCTACAATGAGCAGTTCTTC.

This chain links TRBV5-1 with TRBJ2-5; possibly TRBD1 for D (5 bases). This CDR3 region has 15 residues. Trimming removed 0 bases at V and 7 bases at J, with 16 bases between. Germline V CDR1 and CDR2: SGHRS, YFSETQ. The CDR3 coding sequence is TGCGCCAGCAGCTTGGCTTTAAGGACCCAGGGGACCCAGTACTTC. As protein: CASSLALRTQGTQYF.

CDR3 DNA: TGCGCCAGCACCCCGGGACAGCACCCCCAAGAGACCCAGTACTTC. It codes for CASTPGQHPQETQYF. This sequence joins TRBV5-1 and TRBJ2-5, with 7 nucleotides matching TRBD1. CDR1 SGHRS and CDR2 YFSETQ come from the germline V gene. The CDR3 is made up of 15 amino acids. V dropped 6 bases and J dropped 1; count of bases not matched to a gene: 9.

The genes are TRBV28 and TRBJ2-7; D unclear. This CDR3 comprises 17 residues. V shed 1 base and J shed 1 base, with 17 bases lying between them. CDR1 MDHEN and CDR2 SYDVKM come from the germline V gene. The CDR3: CASSLYGNARLSYEQYF. The CDR3 DNA reads TGTGCCAGCAGTTTATATGGGAACGCCAGGTTGTCCTACGAGCAGTACTTC.